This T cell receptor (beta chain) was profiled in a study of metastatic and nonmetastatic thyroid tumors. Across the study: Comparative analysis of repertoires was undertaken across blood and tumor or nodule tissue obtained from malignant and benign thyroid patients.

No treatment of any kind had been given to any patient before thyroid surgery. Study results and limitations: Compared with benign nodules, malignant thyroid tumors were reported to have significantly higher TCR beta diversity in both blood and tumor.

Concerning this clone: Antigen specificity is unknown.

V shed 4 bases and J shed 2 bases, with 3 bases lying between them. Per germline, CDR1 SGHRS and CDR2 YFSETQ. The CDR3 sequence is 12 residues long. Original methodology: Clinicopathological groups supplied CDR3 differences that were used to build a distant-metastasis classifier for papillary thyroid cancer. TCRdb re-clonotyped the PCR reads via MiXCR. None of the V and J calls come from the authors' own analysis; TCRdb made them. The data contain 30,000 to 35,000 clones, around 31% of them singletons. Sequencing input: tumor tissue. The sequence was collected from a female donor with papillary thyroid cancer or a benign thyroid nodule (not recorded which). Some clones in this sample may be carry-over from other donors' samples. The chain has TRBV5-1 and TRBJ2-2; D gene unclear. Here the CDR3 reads CASSHNTGELFF. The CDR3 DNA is TGCGCCAGCAGCCACAACACCGGGGAGCTGTTTTTT.